This TCR beta chain was obtained from a study of blood T cell repertoires in COVID-19. TCRdb's copy holds only in-frame clones and misses some; the assay was immunoSEQ multiplex PCR. The data hold around 190,000 clones, with around 90% observed a single time. The CDR3 length is 16 residues. Per the germline V gene, CDR1 is PRHDT and CDR2 is FYEKMQ (reference sequence). V lost 5 bases to trimming and J lost 3 bases; unmatched junction nucleotides: 9. Enrollees, roughly 18 to 89 years old, lived in 24 US areas. Recovered participants had two consecutive negative NP/OP PCR tests, healthcare professional clearance, or symptom resolution.

Sequencing input: PBMCs or T cells enriched from blood (not recorded which). The receptor comes from a woman in her late teens or twenties who had recovered from COVID-19. The chain is built from TRBV13 and TRBJ1-1; TRBD1 aligns across 10 bases. This CDR3 is CASSPSPGTGDTEAFF. CDR3 coding DNA: TGTGCCAGCAGCCCCAGTCCCGGGACAGGGGACACTGAAGCTTTCTTT.